This T cell receptor (beta chain) was identified during a study of somatic mutations in cytotoxic T cells in rheumatoid arthritis. Notes on the study in general: An age-related increase in CD8+ clonality was seen in rheumatoid arthritis patients but not in healthy controls. TRBV07 showed slight underrepresentation in rheumatoid arthritis patients, unadjusted for multiple comparisons.

V shed 4 bases, J shed 2 bases, and the junction held 7 bases outside the gene matches. In germline, CDR1 is WSHSY, CDR2 SAAADI. This CDR3 has 15 residues. As healthy controls, the study included blood donors who had a median age of 56 years (range about 20-80) and were roughly 50% female. Isolation of CD4+ and CD8+ cells used positive magnetic bead selection, with purity checked by flow cytometry. Assay used: immunoSEQ multiplex PCR; TCRdb lists only in-frame clones, some missing. The sample holds approximately 33,000 clones, 84% seen once. Comment on this clone: Its antigen is not identified.

This TCR was recovered from a middle-aged man in good health. The sample consisted of CD8+ T cells sorted from blood. The chain links TRBV10-2 to TRBJ2-7; 8 bases are shared with TRBD1. In nucleotides, the CDR3 is TGCGCCAGCAGTGCCCCTGACAGGGGAACCTACGAGCAGTACTTC. Residues: CASSAPDRGTYEQYF.